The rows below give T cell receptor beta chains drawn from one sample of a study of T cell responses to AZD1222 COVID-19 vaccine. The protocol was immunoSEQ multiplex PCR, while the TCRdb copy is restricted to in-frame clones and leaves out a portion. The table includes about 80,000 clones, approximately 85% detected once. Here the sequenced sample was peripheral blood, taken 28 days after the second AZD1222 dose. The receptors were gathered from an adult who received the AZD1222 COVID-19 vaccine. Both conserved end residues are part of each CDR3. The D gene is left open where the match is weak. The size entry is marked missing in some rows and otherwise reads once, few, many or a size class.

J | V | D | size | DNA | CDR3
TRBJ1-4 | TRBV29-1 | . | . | TGCAGCGTCGGTCTAGCTAATGAAAAACTGTTTTTT | CSVGLANEKLFF
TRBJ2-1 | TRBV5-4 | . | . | TGTGCCAGCAGCTTGGAATCATCCATCTCCTACAATGAGCAGTTCTTC | CASSLESSISYNEQFF
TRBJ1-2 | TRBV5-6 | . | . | TGTGCCAGCAGCCGGGACTGGAACTATGGCTACACCTTC | CASSRDWNYGYTF
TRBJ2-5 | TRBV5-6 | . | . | TGTGCCAGCAGCTTAACTTCTGCCCAGTACTTC | CASSLTSAQYF
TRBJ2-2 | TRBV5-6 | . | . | TGTGCCAGCAGCGGACTAGACAGGGTGGGCACCGGGGAGCTGTTTTTT | CASSGLDRVGTGELFF
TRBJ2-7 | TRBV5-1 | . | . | TGCGCCAGCAGCGGCAAACGGGGGTTCTACGAGCAGTACTTC | CASSGKRGFYEQYF
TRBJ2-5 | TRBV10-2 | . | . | TGCGCCAGCAGTGAGGTATCAGGGGGGTACCAAGAGACCCAGTACTTC | CASSEVSGGYQETQYF
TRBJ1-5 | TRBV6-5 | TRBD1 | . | TGTGCCAGCACCCCGGGACAGGGGCCTGTTCAGCCCCAGCATTTT | CASTPGQGPVQPQHF
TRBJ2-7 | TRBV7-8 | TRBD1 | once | TGTGCCAGCAGCTCCCCGGGACAGGGGAACTACGAGCAGTACTTC | CASSSPGQGNYEQYF
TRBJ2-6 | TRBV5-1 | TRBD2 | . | TGCGCCAGCAGCGGGGGACTAGCGGTGAACTCTGGGGCCAACGTCCTGACTTTC | CASSGGLAVNSGANVLTF
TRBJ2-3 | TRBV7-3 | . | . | TGTGCCAGCAGCTTAGGTGGGCTTCCCCTGGATACGCAGTATTTT | CASSLGGLPLDTQYF
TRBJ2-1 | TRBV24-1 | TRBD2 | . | TGTGCCACCAGTGATTTAGCGGGGGGAGGTAGTGAGCAGTTCTTC | CATSDLAGGGSEQFF
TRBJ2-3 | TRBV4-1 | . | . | TGCGCCAGCAGCCAAGAGGGTTTAAGAGATACGCAGTATTTT | CASSQEGLRDTQYF
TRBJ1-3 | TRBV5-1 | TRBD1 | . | TGCGCCAGCAGCTTATCACTACACTCAACAGGGGCCTCTGGAAACACCATATATTTT | CASSLSLHSTGASGNTIYF
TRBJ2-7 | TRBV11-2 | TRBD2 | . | TGTGCCAGCAGTTTGGGGACTATCGTCGGGGGGCAGTACTTC | CASSLGTIVGGQYF
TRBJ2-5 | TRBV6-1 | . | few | TGTGCCAGCAGTGAAATGGGACGGCAAGAGACCCAGTACTTC | CASSEMGRQETQYF
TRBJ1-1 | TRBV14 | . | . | TGTGCCAGCAAGGCAGGGTGGGGGGACACTGAAGCTTTCTTT | CASKAGWGDTEAFF
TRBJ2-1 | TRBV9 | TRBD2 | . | TGTGCCAGCAGCCTAGCGGGGGGGCCCTACAATGAGCAGTTCTTC | CASSLAGGPYNEQFF
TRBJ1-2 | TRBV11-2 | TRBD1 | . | TGTGCCAGCAGTTTACTAAGGACAGGGGATGGCTACACCTTC | CASSLLRTGDGYTF
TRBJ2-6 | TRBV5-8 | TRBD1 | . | TGTGCCAGCAGCCGAGGACAGGCTGGGGCCAACGTCCTGACTTTC | CASSRGQAGANVLTF
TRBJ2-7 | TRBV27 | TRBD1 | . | TGTGCCAGCAGTTTTACCGGGACAGGGGCCTACGAGCAGTACTTC | CASSFTGTGAYEQYF
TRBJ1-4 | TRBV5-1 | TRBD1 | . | TGCGCCAGCAGCTTGAGCGTAGGACAGGCGAATGAAAAACTGTTTTTT | CASSLSVGQANEKLFF
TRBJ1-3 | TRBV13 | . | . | TGTGCCAGCAGCGATATCGGGATCTCTGGAAACACCATATATTTT | CASSDIGISGNTIYF
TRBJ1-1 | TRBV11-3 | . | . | TGTGCCAGCAGCTTAGGGGGGAACACTGAAGCTTTCTTT | CASSLGGNTEAFF
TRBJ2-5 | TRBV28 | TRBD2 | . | TGTGCCAGCAGTCCTAGCGGAGGGCGGGAGACCCAGTACTTC | CASSPSGGRETQYF
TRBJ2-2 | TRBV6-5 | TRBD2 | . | TGTGCCAGCAGCATAGCGGGGGGGCCAACCGGGGAGCTGTTTTTT | CASSIAGGPTGELFF
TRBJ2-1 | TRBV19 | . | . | TGTGCCAGTAGTATAGGGACTAACAATGAGCAGTTCTTC | CASSIGTNNEQFF
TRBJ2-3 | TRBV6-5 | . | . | TGTGCCAGCAGAATGGACGTCACAGATACGCAGTATTTT | CASRMDVTDTQYF
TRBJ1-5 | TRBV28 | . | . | TGTGCCAGCAGTTTATTGCGGTTACGTGGGGGCTCGGTGGATCAGCCCCAGCATTTT | CASSLLRLRGGSVDQPQHF
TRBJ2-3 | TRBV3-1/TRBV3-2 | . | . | TGTGCCAGCAGCCAAGATATGGGGTCAGATACGCAGTATTTT | CASSQDMGSDTQYF
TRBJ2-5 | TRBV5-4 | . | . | TGTGCCAGCAGCCCATTCGCGATAAAAGAGACCCAGTACTTC | CASSPFAIKETQYF
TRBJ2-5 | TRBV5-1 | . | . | TGCGCCAGCAGCCCACAGCCCTCAGTGGAGACCCAGTACTTC | CASSPQPSVETQYF
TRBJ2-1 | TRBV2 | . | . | TGTGCCAGCAGTGAAGCCTTTAGAACCAATGAGCAGTTCTTC | CASSEAFRTNEQFF
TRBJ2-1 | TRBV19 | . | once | TGTGCCAGTAGTCCAGGACTAGGGGGTGAGCAGTTCTTC | CASSPGLGGEQFF
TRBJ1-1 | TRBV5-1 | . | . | TGCGCCAGCAGCTTGGCCGTTGGGGCTGAAGCTTTCTTT | CASSLAVGAEAFF
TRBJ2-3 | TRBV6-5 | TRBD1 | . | TGTGCCAGCAGTCCCGGGACAGGGAATACAGATACGCAGTATTTT | CASSPGTGNTDTQYF
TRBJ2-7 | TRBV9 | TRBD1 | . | TGTGCCAGCAGCGTTGGGATGGGACAGGGGGCCCACGAGCAGTACTTC | CASSVGMGQGAHEQYF
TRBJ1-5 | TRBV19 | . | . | TGTGCCAGTAGTATAGTGGGGGGGGCCGATCAGCCCCAGCATTTT | CASSIVGGADQPQHF
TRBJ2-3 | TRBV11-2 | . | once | TGTGCCAGCAGCCTAACGGATACGCAGTATTTT | CASSLTDTQYF
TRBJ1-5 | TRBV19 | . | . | TGTGCCAGTACCGGCAAACGCCGGAGTCCCTATAGCAATCAGCCCCAGCATTTT | CASTGKRRSPYSNQPQHF
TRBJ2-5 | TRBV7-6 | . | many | TGTGCCAGCAGCCTCCCCCCTGCAGGCCAGGCGACCCAGTACTTC | CASSLPPAGQATQYF
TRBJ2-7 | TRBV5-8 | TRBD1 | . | TGTGCCAGCAGCTTTATCATTGGGACAGGCCTTCGCGAGCAGTACTTC | CASSFIIGTGLREQYF
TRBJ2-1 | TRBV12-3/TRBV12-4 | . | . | TGTGCCAGCAGTTTTGGGCTTGAGCAGTTCTTC | CASSFGLEQFF
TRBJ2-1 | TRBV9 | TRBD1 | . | TGTGCCAGCAGCCCGGCCGGGACAGGGTTATCCAATGAGCAGTTCTTC | CASSPAGTGLSNEQFF
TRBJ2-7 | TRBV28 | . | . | TGTGCCAGCAGTTCAACGGACGTCCGTGCCGAGCAGTACTTC | CASSSTDVRAEQYF
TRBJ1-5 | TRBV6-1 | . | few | TGTGCCAGCAGTGAAGCGGCAGGGGACCTGTGGCCCCAGCATTTT | CASSEAAGDLWPQHF
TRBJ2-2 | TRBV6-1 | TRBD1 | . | TGTGCCAGCAGTGGAAGGTTGGGACAGGGGGCCGGGGAGCTGTTTTTT | CASSGRLGQGAGELFF
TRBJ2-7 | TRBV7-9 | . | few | TGTGCCAGCAGCCCCCGAGAAGGGGCTGAGCGCTACGAGCAGTACTTC | CASSPREGAERYEQYF
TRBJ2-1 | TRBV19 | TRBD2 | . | TGTGCCAGTTCCGGGACTAGCGGGGGGGTCAGCCAGTTCTTC | CASSGTSGGVSQFF
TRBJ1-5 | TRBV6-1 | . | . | TGTGCCAGCAGTGAGATCCGGGCCCTTAATCAGCCCCAGCATTTT | CASSEIRALNQPQHF
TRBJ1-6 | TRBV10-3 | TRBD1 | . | TGTGCCATCAGTGAGTCAAGGACAGGGTCTTCACCCCTCCACTTT | CAISESRTGSSPLHF
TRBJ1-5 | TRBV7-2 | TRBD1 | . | TGTGCCAGCAGCTTGGGAGGGACAGACAATCAGCCCCAGCATTTT | CASSLGGTDNQPQHF
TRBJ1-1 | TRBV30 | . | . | TGTGCCTGGAGTACCCCCTCCCCGACAGGGAACACTGAAGCTTTCTTT | CAWSTPSPTGNTEAFF
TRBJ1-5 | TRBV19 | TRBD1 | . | TGTGCCAGTATGGAGACAGGGGGCTTCTCTTTTAGCAATCAGCCCCAGCATTTT | CASMETGGFSFSNQPQHF
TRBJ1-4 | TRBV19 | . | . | TGTGCCAGTAGTACACGACAGTCAACTAATGAAAAACTGTTTTTT | CASSTRQSTNEKLFF
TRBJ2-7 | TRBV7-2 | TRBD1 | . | TGTGCCAGCAGCACGGGACAGGGGCTCTACGAGCAGTACTTC | CASSTGQGLYEQYF
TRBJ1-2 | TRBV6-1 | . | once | TGTGCCAGCAGTGAATATCCAGGTGGCTACACCTTC | CASSEYPGGYTF
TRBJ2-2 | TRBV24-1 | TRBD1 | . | TGTGCCACCAGTGACGACAGGGGAAACACCGGGGAGCTGTTTTTT | CATSDDRGNTGELFF